This passage covers 23 T cell receptor beta chains from one sample sequenced in a study of T cell responses to AZD1222 COVID-19 vaccine. Assay: immunoSEQ multiplex PCR; the TCRdb copy retains only in-frame clones and omits some. The sample includes about 140,000 clones, about 86% of them seen just once. The material sequenced was peripheral blood, taken on day 0 of AZD1222 vaccination. The receptors derive from an adult in good health.

V gene TRBV11-2 combines with J gene TRBJ2-1; D may be TRBD1 (6 bases). Trimming took off 8 bases at V and 3 bases at J, with 17 bases between the two ends. The CDR3 sequence is 15 residues long. Germline V CDR1 and CDR2: SGHAT, FQNNGV. CDR3 in amino acids: CASRSGELHYNEQFF. The CDR3 bases are TGTGCCAGCCGGTCAGGGGAGTTACACTACAATGAGCAGTTCTTC. The full variable domain, rest sourced from reference TRBV11-2 and TRBJ2-1, is EAGVAQSPRYKIIEKRQSVAFWCNPISGHATLYWYQQILGQGPKLLIQFQNNGVVDDSQLPKDRFSAERLKGVDSTLKIQPAKLEDSAVYLCASRSGELHYNEQFFGPGTRLTVL.

The J gene is TRBJ1-1, the V gene TRBV18, with no clear D. The CDR3 runs 11 residues. Trimming pared 6 bases from V and 3 bases from J, leaving 5 bases between. Looked up from germline, CDR1 is KGHSH and CDR2 is LQKENI. CDR3 sequence reads: CASSGDTEAFF. In DNA form, the CDR3 reads TGTGCCAGCTCCGGGGACACTGAAGCTTTCTTT.

The chain joins TRBV3-1 (or the pseudogene TRBV3-2) to TRBJ2-7; 7 bases match TRBD2. Germline V gene data show CDR1 as LGHDT and CDR2 as YNNKEL (reference sequence). Trimming took 1 base from V and 4 from J; bases not matched to a gene: 7. The CDR3 runs to 15 residues. The CDR3 protein is CASSQGAGVPYEQYF. The CDR3 DNA is TGTGCCAGCAGCCAAGGGGCGGGAGTTCCGTACGAGCAGTACTTC.

The rearrangement uses TRBV6-5 and TRBJ1-1; no definite D call. V was shortened by 0 bases and J by 1 base, with 6 bases between the two germline ends. The CDR3 runs to 14 residues. Per the germline V gene, CDR1 is MNHEY and CDR2 is SVGAGI. The CDR3 protein is CASSYSLGNTEAFF. CDR3 in DNA: TGTGCCAGCAGTTACTCTCTGGGGAACACTGAAGCTTTCTTT.

This rearrangement joins TRBV2 to TRBJ1-1; D remains unclear. Germline lookup yields CDR1 SNHLY and CDR2 FYNNEI. The length of the CDR3 is 12 residues. Trimming removed 4 bases from V and 6 bases from J, with 9 bases in between. CDR3 amino acids: CASSALTPEAFF. The CDR3, as DNA: TGTGCCAGCAGTGCTCTGACTCCTGAAGCTTTCTTT.

V gene TRBV4-2 combines with J gene TRBJ2-1, with a possible D match to TRBD1 (6 bases). The V end was cut by 6 bases, the J end by 8 bases, with 14 bases between. The CDR3 is made up of 13 amino acids. Germline CDR1 and CDR2: LGHNA and YNFKEQ. The DNA for the CDR3 is TGTGCCAGCAGTTTGACAGGTTCCCATGAGCAGTTCTTC. Translating it yields CASSLTGSHEQFF.

The chain recombines TRBV7-7 with TRBJ2-2; D ambiguous. Trimming cost V 0 bases and J 0 bases, with 8 bases left between them. The CDR3 contains 16 residues. Germline V gene data show CDR1 as SSHAT and CDR2 as FNYEAQ (reference sequence). CDR3 protein: CASSLAPETNTGELFF. CDR3 sequence (DNA): TGTGCCAGCAGCTTAGCCCCGGAGACGAACACCGGGGAGCTGTTTTTT.

This sequence joins TRBV28 and TRBJ2-7, with D hard to call. CDR1 and CDR2 (germline): MDHEN, SYDVKM. This CDR3 spans 13 amino acids. The V end was cut by 1 base, the J end by 6 bases, with 10 bases between. CDR3 sequence: CASSLSGPTEQYF. CDR3 DNA: TGTGCCAGCAGTTTATCCGGTCCCACCGAGCAGTACTTC.

Comments on this clone: The same CDR3 can be traced to other DNA sequences in this sample. The chain has TRBV2 and TRBJ2-6; no firm D call. Germline CDR1 is SNHLY and CDR2 is FYNNEI. V was pared by 7 bases and J by 1 base, with 5 bases between. This CDR3 is 13 amino acids long. CDR3 sequence: CASTLSGANVLTF. Here the CDR3 DNA reads TGTGCCAGCACCCTTTCTGGGGCCAACGTCCTGACTTTC.

The J gene is TRBJ2-5, the V gene TRBV5-1, with TRBD1 as a possible D gene (5 bases). The V end lost 4 bases, the J end lost 2 bases, and 27 bases lay between the germline ends. The CDR3 consists of 19 residues. From germline, CDR1 is SGHRS and CDR2 YFSETQ. The CDR3 sequence is CASSATDTPLTAIQETQYF. The CDR3 DNA follows: TGCGCCAGCAGCGCAACGGATACTCCCCTGACAGCAATACAAGAGACCCAGTACTTC.

The chain carries TRBV7-2 and TRBJ2-7; D not resolved. The CDR3 consists of 14 residues. The germline V and J ends were trimmed by 7 bases and 5 bases, with 18 bases remaining between them. Germline V gives CDR1 SGHTA, CDR2 FQGNSA. The CDR3 nucleotides are TGTGCCAGCAAGAAGGACCATTCGCTCCACGAGCAGTACTTC. Encoded protein: CASKKDHSLHEQYF. Using reference TRBV7-2 and TRBJ2-7 for the parts outside the CDR3, the full variable domain is GAGVSQSPSNKVTEKGKDVELRCDPISGHTALYWYRQSLGQGLEFLIYFQGNSAPDKSGLPSDRFSAERTGGSVSTLTIQRTQQEDSAVYLCASKKDHSLHEQYFGPGTRLTVT.

This chain uses TRBV7-2 with TRBJ2-1; D not resolved. The V and J ends lost 5 bases and 0 bases respectively, with 8 bases between them. The CDR3 contains 14 residues. Germline V CDR1 and CDR2: SGHTA, FQGNSA. CDR3 DNA: TGTGCCAGCAGCCGCACCGCCTCCTACAATGAGCAGTTCTTC. Its translation is CASSRTASYNEQFF.

The chain is built from TRBV4-3 and TRBJ2-3; TRBD2 aligns across 10 bases. The CDR3 length is 18 residues. Trimming cost V 0 bases and J 3 bases; bases outside gene matches: 9. Germline V gives CDR1 LGHNA, CDR2 YSLEER. The CDR3 DNA follows: TGCGCCAGCAGCCAAGATCAGTCCAGCGGGAGGGCAACAGATACGCAGTATTTT. It yields the protein CASSQDQSSGRATDTQYF.

CDR3 DNA sequence: TGTGCCAAAATCGGGGCGGATAATCAGCCCCAGCATTTT. Its translation is CAKIGADNQPQHF. The rearrangement links TRBV6-9 to TRBJ1-5; possibly TRBD1 for D (5 bases). This CDR3 is 13 amino acids long. CDR1 MNHGY and CDR2 SVAAGI come from the germline V gene. The germline V and J ends were trimmed by 10 bases and 4 bases, with 14 bases remaining between them.

The chain joins TRBV7-6 to TRBJ2-1; no reliable D call. This CDR3 is 17 amino acids long. The germline V gene has CDR1 SGHVS and CDR2 FNYEAQ. V dropped 5 bases and J dropped 2 bases, with 19 bases sitting between them. The CDR3 here is CASSRVVKTATYNEQFF. The CDR3 DNA sequence: TGTGCCAGCAGCCGCGTAGTAAAAACAGCTACCTACAATGAGCAGTTCTTC.

The rearrangement joins TRBV6-2 or TRBV6-3 to TRBJ2-2; D gene unclear. The V gene's germline CDR1 is MNHEY and CDR2 SVGEGT. The V end lost 4 bases, the J end lost 6 bases, and 6 bases lay between the germline ends. The CDR3 sequence is 12 residues long. The CDR3 reads CASSFASGELFF. The CDR3 nucleotides are TGTGCCAGCAGTTTCGCATCCGGGGAGCTGTTTTTT.

V and J are TRBV6-5 and TRBJ1-6, with D possibly matching TRBD1 (5 bases). The germline CDR1 and CDR2 sequences are MNHEY and SVGAGI. This CDR3 region has 11 residues. In DNA, the CDR3 is TGTGGGGGCGGCAATAATTCACCCCTCCACTTT. Its translation is CGGGNNSPLHF.

V gene TRBV4-2 combines with J gene TRBJ2-1; tentative D call: TRBD2 (5 bases). Germline CDR1 is LGHNA and CDR2 is YNFKEQ. This CDR3 has 16 amino acids. The ends were cut back, 1 base at V and 8 bases at J, with 18 bases in the middle. DNA of the CDR3: TGTGCCAGCAGCCAAGTCGAGGGCGTTATTCTCGATGAGCAGTTCTTC. It specifies CASSQVEGVILDEQFF.

The chain couples TRBV5-1 to TRBJ2-1; weak D call: TRBD2 (6 bases). Between the trimmed V and J ends, which lost 2 bases and 0 bases, there was a span of 12 bases. The CDR3 spans 16 residues. Per the germline V gene, CDR1 is SGHRS and CDR2 is YFSETQ. DNA for the CDR3: TGCGCCAGCAGCTTAGCCGGGACTGGCTCCTACAATGAGCAGTTCTTC. This sequence encodes CASSLAGTGSYNEQFF.

The V and J genes are TRBV9 and TRBJ2-1; 7 positions agree with TRBD2. The germline CDR1 and CDR2 sequences are SGDLS and YYNGEE. The CDR3 has 13 residues. V dropped 1 base and J dropped 7; count of bases not matched to a gene: 2. The DNA of the CDR3 is TGTGCCAGCAGCGTACTAGCGGTTAATGAGCAGTTCTTC. Its protein product is CASSVLAVNEQFF.

CDR3 coding DNA: TGTGCCAGTAGATCCACAGGGCTGGAGGCCTACAATGAGCAGTTCTTC. This translates into CASRSTGLEAYNEQFF. The chain links TRBV19 to TRBJ2-1; possible D gene TRBD1, 6 bases. The CDR3 has 16 residues. The germline V gene encodes CDR1 LNHDA and CDR2 SQIVND (reference sequence). V lost 6 bases, J lost 2 bases, and 17 bases lay in between.

The V call is TRBV20-1, the J call TRBJ1-2, with TRBD1 as a possible D gene (5 bases). The V end lost 3 bases, the J end lost 4 bases, and 12 bases lay between the germline ends. The CDR3 covers 13 residues. Germline V gene sequence: CDR1 DFQATT, CDR2 SNEGSKA (reference sequence). The CDR3 DNA sequence: TGCAGTGCTAGTGGAGACGGGGGCTATGGCTACACCTTC. It specifies CSASGDGGYGYTF.

Only one count was recorded for this clone. The chain employs TRBV10-3 and TRBJ2-7; 7 nucleotides line up with TRBD1. The V gene end was trimmed by 7 bases and the J gene end by 2 bases; junction bases not matched to a gene: 8. The CDR3 extends over 14 amino acids. Looked up from germline, CDR1 is ENHRY and CDR2 is SYGVKD. The CDR3 DNA follows: TGTGCCATCACCCCGACAGGGTCGACCTACGAGCAGTACTTC. It is translated as CAITPTGSTYEQYF.